A selection of T cell receptor beta chains follows, all from one sample in a study of T cells expressing NK-cell markers. TCRdb reprocessed the 5' RACE reads and keeps a single row for each CDR3 protein, giving no DNA. Its clone listing holds fewer than 300,000 distinct CDR3 sequences. The source material was blood T cells: a sorted CD56 or NKG2C T cell subset, CD4+ or CD8+ T cells, or bulk PBMC T cells (not recorded which). These receptors all come from a woman between 18 and 70 years old in good health. The CDR3 runs from the conserved cysteine through the conserved F or W.

>TRBJ2-5|14|TRBV14
CASSQGTGSKTQYF
>TRBJ1-1|14|TRBV29-1
CSVEEWPGNTEAFF
>TRBJ2-3|17|TRBV4-2
CASSQEATRGGRDTQYF
>TRBJ2-7|18|TRBV6-1
CASRPRQGGSGLGYEQYF
>TRBJ1-1|12|TRBV11-2
CASSTRLGEAFF
>TRBJ1-1|14|TRBV12-3/TRBV12-4
CASSLGLGNTEAFF
>TRBJ2-1|14|TRBV29-1
CSVPTGEGANEQFF
>TRBJ2-1|16|TRBV5-1
CASSLVLAGAYNEQFF
>TRBJ1-4|16|TRBV6-2/TRBV6-3
CASSYGPDPAGEKLFF
>TRBJ2-3|15|TRBV20-1
CSASTGTDDTDTQYF
>TRBJ1-2|12|TRBV20-1
CSARPGLDGYTF
>TRBJ2-5|17|TRBV20-1
CSARDQGLAGRQETQYF
>TRBJ2-1|17|TRBV7-2
CASSFLSTGTGNNEQFF
>TRBJ2-7|17|TRBV21-1
CASSRLMGQGVTWTYHF
>TRBJ2-3|14|TRBV9
CASSVGPNTDTQYF
>TRBJ2-7|13|TRBV5-1
CASSLGQSYEQYF
>TRBJ2-3|14|TRBV10-3
CAIREGPNTDTQYF
>TRBJ1-4|16|TRBV20-1
CSARDWSAGGNEKLFF
>TRBJ2-1|15|TRBV10-3
CAISELGLPYNEQFF
>TRBJ2-1|19|TRBV9
CASSVAGVAGGSSYNEQFF
>TRBJ2-5|14|TRBV12-3/TRBV12-4
CASSPWTSEETQYF
>TRBJ1-4|11|TRBV10-2
CASTPGEKLFF
>TRBJ2-1|12|TRBV15
CATSRLSSEQFF
>TRBJ1-2|14|TRBV7-9
CASSLISSGDGYTF
>TRBJ2-1|16|TRBV7-3
CASSPSSGAAYNEQFF
>TRBJ2-1|14|TRBV7-3
CASSPSLALGEQFF
>TRBJ2-3|14|TRBV18
CASSPPAPTDTQYF
>TRBJ1-5|15|TRBV7-2
CASSLEGFVNQPQHF
>TRBJ2-2|14|TRBV5-1
CASSTGSDTGELFF
>TRBJ1-6|15|TRBV5-1
CASSLEGGGNSPLHF
>TRBJ2-1|14|TRBV7-2
CASSLRTSFHEQFF
>TRBJ1-4|15|TRBV12-3/TRBV12-4
CASSLQGALLEKLFF
>TRBJ2-5|11|TRBV20-1
CSARQGETQYF
>TRBJ2-1|12|TRBV7-2
CASSLVYNEQFF
>TRBJ1-6|13|TRBV15
CATSRERGSPLHF
>TRBJ1-4|14|TRBV7-9
CASSPGPTNEKLFF
>TRBJ2-7|16|TRBV5-1
CASSLSSGRHSYEQYF